This T cell receptor beta chain derives from a study of OX40 agonist ivuxolimab in advanced cancers. Study context: The treatment was a fully human IgG2 OX40 agonist, ivuxolimab. Study-level findings and limits: Antigen specificity of clonally expanded peripheral T cells was not established.

Germline loops: CDR1 LNHDA, CDR2 SQIVND (reference sequence). The V and J ends lost 2 bases and 7 bases, in that order; junction bases with no gene match: 9. This CDR3 contains 16 residues. Turning to this clone: Antigen specificity is unknown.

Generated by immunoSEQ multiplex PCR, the TCRdb table keeps only in-frame clones and is missing some. The sample carries some 79,000 clones, 92% recorded once. V usage is TRBV19 and J usage is TRBJ2-1, with 9 bases lining up with TRBD2. The source material was CD4+ or CD8+ T cells sorted from blood, sampled in a trial of the OX40 agonist ivuxolimab. The sequence derives from an adult with an advanced solid tumor such as melanoma, head and neck, liver or kidney cancer. The CDR3 is CASSISGGLATNEQFF. CDR3 coding DNA: TGTGCCAGTAGTATAAGCGGGGGACTAGCCACAAATGAGCAGTTCTTC.